These T cell receptor beta chains were read from a single sample in a study of control samples from healthy donors and cancer patients. Sequencing was performed with immunoSEQ multiplex PCR; in TCRdb, only in-frame clones are kept and a portion is missing. The sample yields approximately 140,000 clones, roughly nine tenths seen once. The sequenced sample was blood. Receptor source: a woman aged 25 to 39 in good health. The conserved cysteine and the conserved F or W are not part of the CDR3 here. Each record gives: V gene, CDR3 length, J gene, CDR3 protein.

>TRBV28|15|TRBJ1-6
ASSVLTGTGGRSPLH
>TRBV13|12|TRBJ1-5
ASSYRGRNQPQH
>TRBV11-3|11|TRBJ2-3
ASSQTSTDTQY
>TRBV28|14|TRBJ1-4
ASSLRQGSLNEKLF
>TRBV3-1/TRBV3-2|13|TRBJ2-3
ASSLQRSSTDTQY
>TRBV5-1|10|TRBJ2-7
ASSPSSYEQY
>TRBV6-1|12|TRBJ1-6
ASSEGTGGMPLH
>TRBV10-3|14|TRBJ2-2
AISLLSGQYTGELF
>TRBV9|12|TRBJ1-2
ASRAISPLHGYT
>TRBV11-2|11|TRBJ2-7
ASSLGSSYEQY
>TRBV2|12|TRBJ1-2
ASTRTGMDYGYT
>TRBV19|13|TRBJ1-4
ASSIGGDVREKLF
>TRBV29-1|12|TRBJ2-7
SVDRTGGSNEQY
>TRBV3-1/TRBV3-2|11|TRBJ1-1
ASSQVLPDEAF
>TRBV5-1|11|TRBJ1-1
ASSLGKDTEAF
>TRBV10-3|13|TRBJ2-2
AISDEGKNTGELF
>TRBV2|12|TRBJ1-6
ASSAGSYNSPLH
>TRBV11-2|10|TRBJ1-1
ASQLKNTEAF
>TRBV19|13|TRBJ2-2
ASHIQGSATGELF
>TRBV29-1|14|TRBJ2-1
SVESLPSGRPNEQF